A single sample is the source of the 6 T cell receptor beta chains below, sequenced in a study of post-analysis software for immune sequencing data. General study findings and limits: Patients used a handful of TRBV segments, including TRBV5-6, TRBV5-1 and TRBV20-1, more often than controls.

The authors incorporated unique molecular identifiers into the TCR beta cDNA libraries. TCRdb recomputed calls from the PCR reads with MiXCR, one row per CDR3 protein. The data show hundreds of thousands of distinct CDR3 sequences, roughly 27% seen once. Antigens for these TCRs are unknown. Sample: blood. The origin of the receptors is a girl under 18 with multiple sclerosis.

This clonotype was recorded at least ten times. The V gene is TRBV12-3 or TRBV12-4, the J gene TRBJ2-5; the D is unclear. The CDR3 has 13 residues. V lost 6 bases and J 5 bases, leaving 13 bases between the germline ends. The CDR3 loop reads CASSLRAWETQYF. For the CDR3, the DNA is TGTGCCAGCAGCCTACGGGCCTGGGAGACCCAGTACTTC.

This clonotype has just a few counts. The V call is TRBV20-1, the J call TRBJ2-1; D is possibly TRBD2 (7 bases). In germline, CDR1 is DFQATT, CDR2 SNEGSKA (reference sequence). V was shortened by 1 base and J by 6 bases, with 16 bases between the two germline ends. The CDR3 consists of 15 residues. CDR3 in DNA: TGCAGTGCTAGAGGTGGCTGGGGGGGCCTCAATGAGCAGTTCTTC. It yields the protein CSARGGWGGLNEQFF.

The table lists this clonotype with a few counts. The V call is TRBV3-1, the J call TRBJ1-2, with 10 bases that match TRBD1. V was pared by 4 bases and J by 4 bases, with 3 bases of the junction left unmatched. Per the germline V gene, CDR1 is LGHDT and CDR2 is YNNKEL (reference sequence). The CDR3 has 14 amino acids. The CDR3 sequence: CASSPRDRGYGYTF. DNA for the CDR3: TGTGCCAGCAGCCCGAGGGACAGGGGCTATGGCTACACCTTC.

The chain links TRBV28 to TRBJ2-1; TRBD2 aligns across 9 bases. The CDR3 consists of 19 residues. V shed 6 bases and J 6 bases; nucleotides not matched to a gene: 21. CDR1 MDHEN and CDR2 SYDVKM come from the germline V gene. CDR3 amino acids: CASSHPGREGPFRSNEQFF. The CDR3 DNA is TGTGCCAGCAGCCACCCCGGGCGGGAGGGCCCGTTTAGGTCCAATGAGCAGTTCTTC.

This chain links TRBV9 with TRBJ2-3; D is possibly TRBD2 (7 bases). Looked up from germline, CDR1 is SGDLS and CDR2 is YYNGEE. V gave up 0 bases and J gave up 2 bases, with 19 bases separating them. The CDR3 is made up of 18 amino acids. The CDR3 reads CASSVATGAGATTDTQYF. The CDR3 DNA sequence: TGTGCCAGCAGCGTAGCTACGGGGGCGGGGGCGACCACAGATACGCAGTATTTT. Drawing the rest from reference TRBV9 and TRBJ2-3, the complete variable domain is DSGVTQTPKHLITATGQRVTLRCSPRSGDLSVYWYQQSLDQGLQFLIQYYNGEERAKGNILERFSAQQFPDLHSELNLSSLELGDSALYFCASSVATGAGATTDTQYFGPGTRLTVL.

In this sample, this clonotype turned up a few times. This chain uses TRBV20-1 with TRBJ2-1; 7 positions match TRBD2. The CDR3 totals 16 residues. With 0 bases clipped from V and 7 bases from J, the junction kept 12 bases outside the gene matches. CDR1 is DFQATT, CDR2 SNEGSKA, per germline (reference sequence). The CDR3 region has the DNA TGCAGTGCTAGAGATCCATCGGGACTAAATAGTAATGAGCAGTTCTTC. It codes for CSARDPSGLNSNEQFF.